Included here is one T cell receptor beta chain sequence, with context. These data belong to a study of cytomegalovirus exposure and HLA in healthy donors. PCR primers comprised 60 Vbeta and 13 Jbeta primers. Clones were sequenced by immunoSEQ multiplex PCR, and TCRdb holds only the in-frame ones, with some missing. The sample carries about 82,000 clones, about 71% recorded once. V was clipped by 0 bases and J by 4 bases, with 4 bases between them. CDR3 length equals 13 residues. CDR1 is SNHLY and CDR2 is FYNNEI in the germline V gene. The TCR comes from a man aged 55 to 70 in good health and CMV-seronegative. This chain joins TRBV2 and TRBJ2-1; no definite D call. What was sequenced was PBMCs. As DNA, the CDR3 is TGTGCCAGCAGTGAAGCATTATACAATGAGCAGTTCTTC. Protein sequence: CASSEALYNEQFF.